The source of this T cell receptor beta chain is a study of cytomegalovirus exposure and HLA in healthy donors. Across the whole study: The platform used for the approximately 130 validation repertoires matched that of the roughly 700 first-cohort repertoires, a later analysis reported. Broader study findings: According to the study, 150 to 200 TCR beta chains were cytomegalovirus-associated. The tendency of first-cohort TCR clusters to co-occur in the roughly 130 validation repertoires emerged from a later analysis. Rarity held for most TCR sequences, but there were some public TCRs that occurred in many donors.

Sequenced by immunoSEQ multiplex PCR; TCRdb stores in-frame clones only, minus some. This table holds 250,000 to 400,000 clones, roughly 88% found once. In the case of this clone: Its specificity is not known.

Trimming pared 0 bases from V and 1 base from J, leaving 10 bases between. CDR1 SGDLS and CDR2 YYNGEE come from the germline V gene. The CDR3 runs to 15 residues. The sequence was collected from a man aged 25-40 years in good health and CMV-seronegative. This rearrangement joins TRBV9 to TRBJ1-1; D is possibly TRBD1 (5 bases). The sample consisted of PBMCs. CDR3: CASSVASGGNTEAFF. In DNA, the CDR3 is TGTGCCAGCAGCGTAGCTTCCGGGGGGAACACTGAAGCTTTCTTT.